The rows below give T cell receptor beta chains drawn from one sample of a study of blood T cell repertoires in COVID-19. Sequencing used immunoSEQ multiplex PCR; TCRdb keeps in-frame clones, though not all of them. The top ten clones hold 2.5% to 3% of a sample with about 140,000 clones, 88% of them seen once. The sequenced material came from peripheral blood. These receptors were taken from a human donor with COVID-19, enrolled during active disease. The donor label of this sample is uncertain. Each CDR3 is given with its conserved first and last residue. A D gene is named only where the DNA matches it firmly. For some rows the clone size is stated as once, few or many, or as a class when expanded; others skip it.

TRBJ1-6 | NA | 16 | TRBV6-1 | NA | TGTGCCAGCAGTGAAGGTCCGTACAGGGAGAATTCACCCCTCCACTTT | CASSEGPYRENSPLHF
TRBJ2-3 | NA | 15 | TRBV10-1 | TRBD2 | TGCGCCAGCAGTGATCAGCGGGGGGTCCCAGATACGCAGTATTTT | CASSDQRGVPDTQYF
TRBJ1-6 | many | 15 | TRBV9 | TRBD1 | TGTGCCAGCAGCCCGAGCGGACAGGAGAATTCACCCCTCCACTTT | CASSPSGQENSPLHF
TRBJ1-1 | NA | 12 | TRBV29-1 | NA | TGCAGCGTTTTTATGACAGGCCTTGAAGCTTTCTTT | CSVFMTGLEAFF
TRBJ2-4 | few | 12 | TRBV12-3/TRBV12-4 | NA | TGTGCCAGCAGCATAGCCAAAAACATTCAGTACTTC | CASSIAKNIQYF
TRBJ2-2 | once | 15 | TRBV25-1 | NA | TGTGCCAGCAGTCCCCGGGAAAGGTATACCGGGGAGCTGTTTTTT | CASSPRERYTGELFF
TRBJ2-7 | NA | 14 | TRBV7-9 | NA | TGTGCCAGCAGCTTTACCCAGGGAAACTACGAGCAGTACTTC | CASSFTQGNYEQYF
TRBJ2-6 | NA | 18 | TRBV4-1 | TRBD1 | TGCGCCAGCAGCCAAGCTCCAGGGGGCTTTGGTGGGGCCAACGTCCTGACTTTC | CASSQAPGGFGGANVLTF
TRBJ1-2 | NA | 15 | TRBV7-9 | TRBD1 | TGTGCCAGCAGCCCCAGACAGGGGTCATTGAATGGCTACACCTTC | CASSPRQGSLNGYTF
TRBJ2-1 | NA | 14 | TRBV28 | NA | TGTGCCAGCAGTTTTGGGCCCTCCTACAATGAGCAGTTCTTC | CASSFGPSYNEQFF
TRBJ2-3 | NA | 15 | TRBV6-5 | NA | TGTGCCAGCAGGAAAGGGGCTTTGGGCACAGATACGCAGTATTTT | CASRKGALGTDTQYF
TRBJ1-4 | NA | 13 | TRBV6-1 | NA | TGTGCCAGCAGTGACCAGGTTGGGGAAAAACTGTTTTTT | CASSDQVGEKLFF
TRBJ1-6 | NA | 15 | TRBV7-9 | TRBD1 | TGTGCCAGCAGCGAACAGGGGGCTGATAATTCACCCCTCCACTTT | CASSEQGADNSPLHF
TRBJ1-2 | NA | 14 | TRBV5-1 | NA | TGCGCCAGCAGCCCGGACATAGGCTACTATGGCTACACCTTC | CASSPDIGYYGYTF
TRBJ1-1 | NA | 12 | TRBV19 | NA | TGTGCCAGTAGAACAGGGATTACTGAAGCTTTCTTT | CASRTGITEAFF
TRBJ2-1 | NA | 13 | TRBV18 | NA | TGTGCCAGCTCACCAGCAGACTACAATGAGCAGTTCTTC | CASSPADYNEQFF
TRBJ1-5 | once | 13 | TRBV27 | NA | TGTGCCACCCGTGGGGGACACAATCAGCCCCAGCATTTT | CATRGGHNQPQHF
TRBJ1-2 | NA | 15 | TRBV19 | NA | TGTGCCAGTAGTATAGGGCAGGGTGGATTGGGCGGCTACACCTTC | CASSIGQGGLGGYTF
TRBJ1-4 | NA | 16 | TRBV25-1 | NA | TGTGCCAGCAGTCAACGTAGGGGCTCAACTAATGAAAAACTGTTTTTT | CASSQRRGSTNEKLFF
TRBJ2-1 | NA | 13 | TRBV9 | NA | TGTGCCAGCAGCGTAGAGTTTGGCAGTGAGCAGTTCTTC | CASSVEFGSEQFF
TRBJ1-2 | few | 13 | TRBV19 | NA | TGTGCCAGTAGTATCGGACAGAGCTTGATTTACACCTTC | CASSIGQSLIYTF
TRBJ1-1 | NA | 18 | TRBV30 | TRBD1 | TGTGCCTGGAGTGCCCCGGGACAGGGGGCGGGGAGGGACACTGAAGCTTTCTTT | CAWSAPGQGAGRDTEAFF
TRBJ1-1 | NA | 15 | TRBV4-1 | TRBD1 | TGCGCCAGCAGCCAAGAAGGACAGGCGAACACTGAAGCTTTCTTT | CASSQEGQANTEAFF
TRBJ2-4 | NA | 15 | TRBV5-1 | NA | TGCGCCAGCAGCCTGATGGGTCAGGGCCTGAACATTCAGTACTTC | CASSLMGQGLNIQYF
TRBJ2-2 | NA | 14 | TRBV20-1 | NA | TGCAGTGCGAGTCAGGGGACGGGGACCGGGGAGCTGTTTTTT | CSASQGTGTGELFF
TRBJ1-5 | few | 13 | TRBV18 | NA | TGTGCCAGCTCACCGGGGAGGTGGCAGCCCCAGCATTTT | CASSPGRWQPQHF
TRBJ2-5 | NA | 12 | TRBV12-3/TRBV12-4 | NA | TGTGCCAGCAGTTTCGGGTGGGAGACCCAGTACTTC | CASSFGWETQYF
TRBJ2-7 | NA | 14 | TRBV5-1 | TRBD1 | TGCGCCAGCAGCACGCTGACAGGGCCCTACGAGCAGTACTTC | CASSTLTGPYEQYF
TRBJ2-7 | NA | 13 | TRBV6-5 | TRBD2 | TGTGCCAGCAGTTCGCGACTAGCGGGAGAGCAGTACTTC | CASSSRLAGEQYF
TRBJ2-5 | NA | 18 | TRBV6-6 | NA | TGTGCCAGCAGTCGGCGCTGGCGGGACCAAGTCCGACAAGAGACCCAGTACTTC | CASSRRWRDQVRQETQYF
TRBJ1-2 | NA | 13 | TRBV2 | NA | TGTGCCAGCAGTGAGGGGCTGAACTATGGCTACACCTTC | CASSEGLNYGYTF
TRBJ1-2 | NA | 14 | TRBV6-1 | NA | TGTGCCAGCAGTGAAGATTTAGCTAACTATGGCTACACCTTC | CASSEDLANYGYTF
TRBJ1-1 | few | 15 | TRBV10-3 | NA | TGTGCCATCAGTGTTGGTGGGCAGATGAACACTGAAGCTTTCTTT | CAISVGGQMNTEAFF
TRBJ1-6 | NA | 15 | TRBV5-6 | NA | TGTGCCAGCAGCTTCAGGGGTTGGTATAATTCACCCCTCCACTTT | CASSFRGWYNSPLHF
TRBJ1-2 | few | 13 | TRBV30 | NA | TGTGCCTGGGCACCGGGAAGGATAGGTGGCTACACCTTC | CAWAPGRIGGYTF
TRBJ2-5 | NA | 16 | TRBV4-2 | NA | TGTGCCAGCAGCCAAGATAGGGGGGGGGCCGGTGAGACCCAGTACTTC | CASSQDRGGAGETQYF
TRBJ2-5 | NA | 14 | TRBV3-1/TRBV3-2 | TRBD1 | TGTGCCAGCAGCCGCCGGGACAGCCAAGAGACCCAGTACTTC | CASSRRDSQETQYF
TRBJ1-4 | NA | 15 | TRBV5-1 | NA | TGCGCCAGCAGCTTGGCCGTTGGACAGAATGAAAAACTGTTTTTT | CASSLAVGQNEKLFF
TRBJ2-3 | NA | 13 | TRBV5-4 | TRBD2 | TGTGCCAGCAGCTTGGATAGCGGGGATACGCAGTATTTT | CASSLDSGDTQYF
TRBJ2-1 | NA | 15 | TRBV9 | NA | TGTGCCAGCAGCGTATCCCTTTACTCCTACAATGAGCAGTTCTTC | CASSVSLYSYNEQFF
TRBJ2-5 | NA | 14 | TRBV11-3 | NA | TGTGCCAGCAGCTCCTCGAGGACTGGAGAGACCCAGTACTTC | CASSSSRTGETQYF
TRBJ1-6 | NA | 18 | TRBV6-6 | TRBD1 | TGTGCCAGCAGTCAAAGAGGGACAGGGGCCTTGTGGAATTCACCCCTCCACTTT | CASSQRGTGALWNSPLHF
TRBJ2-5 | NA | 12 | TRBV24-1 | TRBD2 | TGTGCCCCGAGCGGGGGGAGGGAGACCCAGTACTTC | CAPSGGRETQYF
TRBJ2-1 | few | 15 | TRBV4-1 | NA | TGCGCCAGCAGCCAAACTACGTGGTCCTACAATGAGCAGTTCTTC | CASSQTTWSYNEQFF
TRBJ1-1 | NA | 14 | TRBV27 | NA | TGTGCCAGCAGTTTTGGGCAGGGTAACACTGAAGCTTTCTTT | CASSFGQGNTEAFF
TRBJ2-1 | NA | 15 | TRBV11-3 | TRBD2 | TGTGCCAGCAGCTTCGGGACTAGCGTTAACAATGAGCAGTTCTTC | CASSFGTSVNNEQFF
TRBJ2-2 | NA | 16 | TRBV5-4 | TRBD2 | TGTGCCAGCAGCACAGGAGGCGGGGGTAACACCGGGGAGCTGTTTTTT | CASSTGGGGNTGELFF
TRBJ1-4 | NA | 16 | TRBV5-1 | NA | TGCGCCAGCAGCTTGGTAGCTGTGACAACTAATGAAAAACTGTTTTTT | CASSLVAVTTNEKLFF
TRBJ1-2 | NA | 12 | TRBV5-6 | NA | TGTGCCAGCAGCCTATACAGGGATGGCTACACCTTC | CASSLYRDGYTF